This T cell receptor beta chain was documented in a study of blood T cell repertoires in COVID-19 (TCRdb year 2020). Context from the whole study: The collaborator samples originated in the United States, Italy and Spain and spanned the acute and convalescent phases of COVID-19. A de-identified subject ID, COVID-19 status, age in years and sex were almost always included in the sample metadata. The repertoires were released in a freely available public database meant as a resource for research on the immune response to SARS-CoV-2. Where available, HLA class I and class II types were taken from metadata supplied by the sample provider and were not determined by assay-based typing. The prospective study material was composed of cDNA or gDNA derived from T cells, B-cell-depleted T cells, or PBMCs. Deeply sampled blood TCRbeta repertoires from subjects exposed to, actively infected with, or recovered from COVID-19 were included in the dataset. The samples were drawn from two sources: the first 160 participants of the ongoing ImmuneRACE study, and over 1,000 subjects contributed by 6 global collaborators.

This clone was seen ten or more times. Its cognate antigen has yet to be identified. No base-level quality is on record; no much larger clone is a single base apart. The CDR3, from cysteine to phenylalanine, totals 13 residues. Kept here is only the CDR3 DNA, which spans 39 bases and is read in frame from base 1. The V and J ends are trimmed by 8 bases and 4 bases, leaving 14 bases between them. The germline V gene supplies CDR1 SNHLY and CDR2 FYNNEI. TCRbeta CDR3 regions were amplified from genomic DNA using the immunoSEQ Assay, a bias-controlled multiplex PCR. In the original analysis: The number of nucleated cells in each sample was estimated from the amplification of reference gene primers within the assay. To quantify the absolute abundance of each unique TCRbeta CDR3 rearrangement, sequence reads were collapsed and filtered. Productive Simpson clonality was computed per sample as the square root of Simpson's diversity index over productive rearrangements. Held by TCRdb, this immuneACCESS table contains in-frame sequences only and omits some clones. Under half of the omission traces to an unresolved V gene where checked; the cause of the rest is unknown. The V and J calls and clone size are taken from that table; D and trimming were inferred from the DNA. The sample records 200,000 to 250,000 clones, 92% of which are singletons. Of the sample, about 0.8% is held by the ten largest clones.

One collaborating source in Seattle enrolled patients while the patients were actively infected and followed the patients over time throughout the course of disease. Collaborating institutions collected whole blood in K2EDTA tubes following their own protocols. For TCRbeta analysis, collaborators shipped samples as frozen whole blood, isolated PBMCs, or DNA extracted from either of those sample types. The investigation overall reported the following: How much clinical and demographic metadata was included differed by source and by participant, and the metadata was provided uncurated.

The rearrangement combines TRBV2 with TRBJ1-2; the D gene is perhaps TRBD1, on 6 matching bases. The source material was peripheral blood. The sequence was obtained from a man between 60 and 75 years old with COVID-19, enrolled during active disease. The CDR3 sequence is CASEDQGLYGYTF. The DNA sequence is as follows: TGTGCCAGCGAGGACCAGGGGCTCTATGGCTACACCTTC.